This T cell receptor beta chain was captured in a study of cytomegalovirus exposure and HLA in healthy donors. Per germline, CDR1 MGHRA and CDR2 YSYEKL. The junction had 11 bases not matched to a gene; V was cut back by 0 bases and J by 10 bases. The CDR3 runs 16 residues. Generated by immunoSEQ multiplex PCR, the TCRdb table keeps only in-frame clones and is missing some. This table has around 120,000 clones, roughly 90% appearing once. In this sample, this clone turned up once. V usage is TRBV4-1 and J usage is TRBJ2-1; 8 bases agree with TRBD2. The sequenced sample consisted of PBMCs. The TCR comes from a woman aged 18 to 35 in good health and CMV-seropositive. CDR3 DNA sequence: TGCGCCAGCAGCCAAGATCCTCGTCGGGGGGGAAGAGAGCAGTTCTTC. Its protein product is CASSQDPRRGGREQFF.